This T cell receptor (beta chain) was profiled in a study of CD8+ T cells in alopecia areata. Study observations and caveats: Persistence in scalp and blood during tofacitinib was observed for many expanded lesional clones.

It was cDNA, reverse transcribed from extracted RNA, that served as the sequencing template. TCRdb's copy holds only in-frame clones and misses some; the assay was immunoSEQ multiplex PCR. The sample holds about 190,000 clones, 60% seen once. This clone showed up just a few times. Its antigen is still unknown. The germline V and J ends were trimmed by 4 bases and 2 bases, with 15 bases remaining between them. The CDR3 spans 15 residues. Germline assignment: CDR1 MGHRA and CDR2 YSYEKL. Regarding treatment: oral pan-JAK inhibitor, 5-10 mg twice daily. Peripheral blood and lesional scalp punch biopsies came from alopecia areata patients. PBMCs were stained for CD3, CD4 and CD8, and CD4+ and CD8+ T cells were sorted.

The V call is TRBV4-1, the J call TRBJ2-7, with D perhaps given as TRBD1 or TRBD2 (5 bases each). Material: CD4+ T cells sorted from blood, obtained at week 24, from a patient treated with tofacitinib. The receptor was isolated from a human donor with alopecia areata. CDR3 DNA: TGCGCCAGCAGCCTGGGGACGGCAGCTACCTACGAGCAGTACTTC. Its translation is CASSLGTAATYEQYF.